The next 5 T cell receptor beta chains were all read from a single sample in a study of cytomegalovirus exposure and HLA in healthy donors. Clones were read by immunoSEQ multiplex PCR, and TCRdb kept only the in-frame ones, dropping some. The top ten hold about 14% of the sample, which has fewer than 250,000 clones, over 70% seen once. The specimen was PBMCs. The source is a woman aged 25 to 39 in good health and CMV-seropositive.

The rearrangement links TRBV6-5 to TRBJ2-5; tentative D call: TRBD1 (6 bases). This CDR3 is built from 16 residues. V lost 0 bases, J lost 2 bases, and 13 bases lay in between. The germline gives CDR1 MNHEY, CDR2 SVGAGI. CDR3 sequence reads: CASSYSGAWGQETQYF. The CDR3 nucleotides are TGTGCCAGCAGTTACTCGGGGGCTTGGGGGCAAGAGACCCAGTACTTC.

This chain joins TRBV2 and TRBJ2-5; 8 bases align to TRBD2. The CDR3 consists of 15 residues. Per the germline V gene, CDR1 is SNHLY and CDR2 is FYNNEI. Trimming at V came to 5 bases and at J to 0 bases, leaving 5 bases not matched to a gene. The CDR3 bases are TGTGCCAGCAGTACTAGCGGTGCGTACCAAGAGACCCAGTACTTC. Translating gives CASSTSGAYQETQYF. Full variable domain (missing parts from reference TRBV2 and TRBJ2-5): EPEVTQTPSHQVTQMGQEVILRCVPISNHLYFYWYRQILGQKVEFLVSFYNNEISEKSEIFDDQFSVERPDGSNFTLKIRSTKLEDSAMYFCASSTSGAYQETQYFGPGTRLLVL.

The rearrangement joins TRBV11-3 to TRBJ2-7; tentative D call: TRBD1 (5 bases). The V end was cut by 4 bases, the J end by 4 bases, with 14 bases between. Germline-derived CDR1 and CDR2 are SGHNT and YENEEA. The CDR3 contains 14 residues. Here the CDR3 DNA reads TGTGCCAGCAGCTCCGCCCCCGACAGTTACGAGCAGTACTTC. This encodes CASSSAPDSYEQYF. Drawing the rest from reference TRBV11-3 and TRBJ2-7, the complete variable domain is EAGVVQSPRYKIIEKKQPVAFWCNPISGHNTLYWYLQNLGQGPELLIRYENEEAVDDSQLPKDRFSAERLKGVDSTLKIQPAELGDSAVYLCASSSAPDSYEQYFGPGTRLTVT.

The rearrangement joins TRBV2 to TRBJ1-2; no definite D call. Germline V lookup: CDR1 SNHLY, CDR2 FYNNEI. With 7 bases removed from V and 6 bases from J, the gap between germline ends came to 9 bases. This CDR3 spans 11 amino acids. The DNA for the CDR3 is TGTGCCAGCATGGACCTCGATGGCTACACCTTC. Protein: CASMDLDGYTF.

The chain employs TRBV5-1 and TRBJ2-1; tentative D call: TRBD2 (5 bases). Between the trimmed V and J ends, which lost 5 bases and 0 bases, there was a span of 12 bases. This CDR3 is 15 amino acids long. CDR1 SGHRS and CDR2 YFSETQ come from the germline V gene. CDR3 nucleotide sequence: TGCGCCAGCAGAACGGACTCCAGCTCCTACAATGAGCAGTTCTTC. Its protein product is CASRTDSSSYNEQFF. The full variable domain, completed using reference TRBV5-1 and TRBJ2-1, is KAGVTQTPRYLIKTRGQQVTLSCSPISGHRSVSWYQQTPGQGLQFLFEYFSETQRNKGNFPGRFSGRQFSNSRSEMNVSTLELGDSALYLCASRTDSSSYNEQFFGPGTRLTVL.